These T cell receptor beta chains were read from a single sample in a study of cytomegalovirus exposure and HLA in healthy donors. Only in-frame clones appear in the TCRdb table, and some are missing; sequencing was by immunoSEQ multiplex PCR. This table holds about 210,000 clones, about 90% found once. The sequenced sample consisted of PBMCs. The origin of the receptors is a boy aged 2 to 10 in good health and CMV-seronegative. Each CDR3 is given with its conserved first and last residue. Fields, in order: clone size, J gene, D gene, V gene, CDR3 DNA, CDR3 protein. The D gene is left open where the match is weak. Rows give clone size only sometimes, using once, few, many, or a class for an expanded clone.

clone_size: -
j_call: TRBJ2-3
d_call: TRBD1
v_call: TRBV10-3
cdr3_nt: TGTGCCATCAGGGGGGACAGGGGAGCAGATACGCAGTATTTT
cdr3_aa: CAIRGDRGADTQYF

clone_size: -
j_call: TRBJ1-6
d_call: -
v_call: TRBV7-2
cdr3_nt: TGTGCCAGCAGCTTACAGAGAGTCGGAGATTCACCCCTCCACTTT
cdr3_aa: CASSLQRVGDSPLHF

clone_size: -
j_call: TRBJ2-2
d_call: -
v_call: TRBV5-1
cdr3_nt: TGCGCCAGCCATGCGGGGAACACCGGGGAGCTGTTTTTT
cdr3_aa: CASHAGNTGELFF

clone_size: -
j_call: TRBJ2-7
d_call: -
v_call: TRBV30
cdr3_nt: TGTGCCTGGAGTCCAACAGGGATCTACGAGCAGTACTTC
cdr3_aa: CAWSPTGIYEQYF

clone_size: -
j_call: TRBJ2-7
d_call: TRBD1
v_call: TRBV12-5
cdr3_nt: TGTGCTAGTGGCCGGACAGGGGGTTCCTTCGAGCAGTACTTC
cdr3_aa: CASGRTGGSFEQYF

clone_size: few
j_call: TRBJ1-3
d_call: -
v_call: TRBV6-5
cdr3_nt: TGTGCCAGCAGTTACTCGTTAATCTCTGGAAACACCATATATTTT
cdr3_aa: CASSYSLISGNTIYF

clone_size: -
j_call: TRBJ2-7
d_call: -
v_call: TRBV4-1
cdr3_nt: TGCGCCAGCAGCCAAGATCGGGACAACCACTACGAGCAGTACTTC
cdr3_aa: CASSQDRDNHYEQYF

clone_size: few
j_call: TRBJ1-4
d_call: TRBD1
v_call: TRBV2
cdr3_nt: TGTGCCAGCAGGACCGGGGACAGCAGCGGAGAAAAACTGTTTTTT
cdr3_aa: CASRTGDSSGEKLFF

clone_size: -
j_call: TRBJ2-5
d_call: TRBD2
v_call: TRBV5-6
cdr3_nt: TGTGCCAGCAGTAGGCGGCGGTCTAGCGGGGGTGAAGAGACCCAGTACTTC
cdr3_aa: CASSRRRSSGGEETQYF

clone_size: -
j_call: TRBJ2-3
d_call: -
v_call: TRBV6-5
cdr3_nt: TGTGCCAGCAGTTCCTGGGGAGGCCGAGGCACAGATACGCAGTATTTT
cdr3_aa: CASSSWGGRGTDTQYF

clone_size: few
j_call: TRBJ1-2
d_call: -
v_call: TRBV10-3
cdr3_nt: TGTGCCATCAGGCTGGACAGCCGGCCCAACTATGGCTACACCTTC
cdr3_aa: CAIRLDSRPNYGYTF

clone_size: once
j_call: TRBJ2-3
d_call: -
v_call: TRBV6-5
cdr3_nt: TGTGCCAGCAGTTTTTTCGTCAGCGAGCACACAGATACGCAGTATTTT
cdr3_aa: CASSFFVSEHTDTQYF

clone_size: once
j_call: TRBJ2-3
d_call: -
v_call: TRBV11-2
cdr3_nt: TGTGCCAGCAGCTTAGGGGAAGGGGTCGGTAAAACCACAGATACGCAGTATTTT
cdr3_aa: CASSLGEGVGKTTDTQYF

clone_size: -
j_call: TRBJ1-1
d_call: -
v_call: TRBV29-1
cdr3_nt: TGCAGCGCTACGACGACTCCGGAGGGCACTGAAGCTTTCTTT
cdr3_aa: CSATTTPEGTEAFF

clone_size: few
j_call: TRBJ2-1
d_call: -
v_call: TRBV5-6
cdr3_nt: TGTGCCAGCAGCTATGGACAGTTGGAGTTCTTC
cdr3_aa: CASSYGQLEFF

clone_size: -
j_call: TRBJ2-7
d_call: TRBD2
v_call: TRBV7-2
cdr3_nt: TGTGCCAGCAGCAATCAACCCGGGGGGGCAGGCGACGAGCAGTACTTC
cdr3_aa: CASSNQPGGAGDEQYF

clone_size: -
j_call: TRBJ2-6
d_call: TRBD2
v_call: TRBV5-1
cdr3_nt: TGCGCCAGCAGCGGGGGTTATCGCGGGGGGGCCTCTGGGGCCAACGTCCTGACTTTC
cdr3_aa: CASSGGYRGGASGANVLTF

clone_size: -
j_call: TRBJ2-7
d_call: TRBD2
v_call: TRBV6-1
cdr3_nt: TGTGCCAGTGACGAAGGACGCGGGAGCCCCTCCGAGCAGTACTTC
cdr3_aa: CASDEGRGSPSEQYF

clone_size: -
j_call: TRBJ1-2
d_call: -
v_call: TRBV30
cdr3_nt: TGTGCCTGGAGTACCCAGGGATTGAGCTATGGCTACACCTTC
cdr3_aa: CAWSTQGLSYGYTF

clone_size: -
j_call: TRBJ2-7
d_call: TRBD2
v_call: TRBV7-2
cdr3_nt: TGTGCCAGCACCACTAGCGGGGGAAACTACGAGCAGTACTTC
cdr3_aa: CASTTSGGNYEQYF

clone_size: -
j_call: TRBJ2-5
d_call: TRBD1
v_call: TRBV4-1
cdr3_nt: TGCGCCAGCAGTAGTACCCGGACAGGGGGCCAAAAGACCCAGTACTTC
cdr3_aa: CASSSTRTGGQKTQYF

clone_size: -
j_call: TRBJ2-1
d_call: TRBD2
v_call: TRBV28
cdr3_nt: TGTGCCAGCAGTTCCGGCGGCGGGAGGGCCCACTACCCTTACAATGAGCAGTTCTTC
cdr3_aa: CASSSGGGRAHYPYNEQFF

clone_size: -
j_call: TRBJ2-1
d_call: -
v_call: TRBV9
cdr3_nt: TGTGCCAGCAGCCAAATGAGCTCCTACAATGAGCAGTTCTTC
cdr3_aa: CASSQMSSYNEQFF

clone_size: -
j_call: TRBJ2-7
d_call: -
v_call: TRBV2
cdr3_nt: TGTGCCAGCAGTGCAGACTATGAGCCCTACGAGCAGTACTTC
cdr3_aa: CASSADYEPYEQYF

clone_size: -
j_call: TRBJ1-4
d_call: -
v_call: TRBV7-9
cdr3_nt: TGTGCCAGCAGCTTAGGCAGGCGGGGTTCAACTAATGAAAAACTGTTTTTT
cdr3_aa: CASSLGRRGSTNEKLFF

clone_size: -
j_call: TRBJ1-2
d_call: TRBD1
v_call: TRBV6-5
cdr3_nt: TGTGCCAGCAGCTACTCTCGCGACAGGGTCTATGGCTACACCTTC
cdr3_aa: CASSYSRDRVYGYTF

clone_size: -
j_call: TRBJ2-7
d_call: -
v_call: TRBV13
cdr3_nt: TGTGCCAGCAGCCCGGGCTGGTGGCGGGGTACCCACGAGCAGTACTTC
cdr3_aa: CASSPGWWRGTHEQYF

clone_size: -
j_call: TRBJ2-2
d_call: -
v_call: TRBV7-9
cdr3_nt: TGTTCCAGCAGCAGGGGGAGGGTCCCGAACACCGGGGAGCTGTTTTTT
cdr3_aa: CSSSRGRVPNTGELFF

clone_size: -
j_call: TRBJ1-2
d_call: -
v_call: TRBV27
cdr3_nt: TGTGCCAGCAGTTCGGTGTTGGGCAGGAACTATGGCTACACCTTC
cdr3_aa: CASSSVLGRNYGYTF

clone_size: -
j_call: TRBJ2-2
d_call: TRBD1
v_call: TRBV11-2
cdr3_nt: TGTGCCAGCAGCTTATCGGACAGGGGGGTCACCGGGGAGCTGTTTTTT
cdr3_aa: CASSLSDRGVTGELFF

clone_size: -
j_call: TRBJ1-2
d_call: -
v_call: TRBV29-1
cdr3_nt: TGCAGCGTTGTTATTGTCGCAGGCGATGGCTACACCTTC
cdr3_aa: CSVVIVAGDGYTF

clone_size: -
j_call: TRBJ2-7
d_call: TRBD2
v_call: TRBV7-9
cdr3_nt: TGTGCCAGCAGCTCCCCGTCTAGCGGGAGAAGCATCAGCGCCTACGAGCAGTACTTC
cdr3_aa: CASSSPSSGRSISAYEQYF

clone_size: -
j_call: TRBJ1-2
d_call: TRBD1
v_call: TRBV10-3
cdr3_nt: TGTGCCATCAGTTCAGACAGGGGGCTATGGGGCTACACCTTC
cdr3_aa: CAISSDRGLWGYTF

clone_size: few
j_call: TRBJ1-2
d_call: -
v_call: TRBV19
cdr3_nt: TGTGCCAGTAGTATAGGTACAGTTGGCTACACCTTC
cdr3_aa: CASSIGTVGYTF

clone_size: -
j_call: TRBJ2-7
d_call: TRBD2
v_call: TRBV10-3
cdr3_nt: TGTGCCATCAGTGGGACTAGAAACTACGAGCAGTACTTC
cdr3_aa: CAISGTRNYEQYF

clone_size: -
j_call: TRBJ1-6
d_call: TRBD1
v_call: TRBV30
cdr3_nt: TGTGCCTGGAGTGTAGACAGGGGAGGGTTCACCCTCCACTTT
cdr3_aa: CAWSVDRGGFTLHF

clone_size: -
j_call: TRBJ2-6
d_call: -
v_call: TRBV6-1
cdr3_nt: TGTGCCAGCAGGGGGGGGGCGACAGGGGCCAACGTCCTGACTTTC
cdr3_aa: CASRGGATGANVLTF